These 2 T cell receptor beta chains were all obtained from the same sample, sequenced in a study of blood T cell repertoires in COVID-19. TCRdb keeps only in-frame clones here, not all; method: immunoSEQ multiplex PCR. The sample lists approximately 170,000 clones, roughly 81% occurring once. The sequencing input was peripheral blood. The origin of the receptors is an elderly woman with COVID-19, enrolled during active disease.

V gene TRBV28 combines with J gene TRBJ1-5; 8 nucleotides match TRBD1. The trim removed 8 bases at V and 0 bases at J, leaving 9 bases unmatched. The germline V gene encodes CDR1 MDHEN and CDR2 SYDVKM. CDR3 length: 16 amino acids. CDR3 bases: TGTGCCAGCGGAGTAACAGGGGGGTATAGCAATCAGCCCCAGCATTTT. Translation: CASGVTGGYSNQPQHF.

The CDR3 DNA follows: TGTGCCAGCAGCGGAACAGGGGGCTATGGCTACACCTTC. Translated, it gives CASSGTGGYGYTF. The rearrangement uses TRBV11-1 and TRBJ1-2; TRBD1 aligns across 8 bases. Losses at the gene ends were 5 bases for V and 4 bases for J; bases not matched to a gene: 3. This CDR3 contains 13 residues. Germline CDR1 is SGHAT and CDR2 is FQDESV (reference sequence).